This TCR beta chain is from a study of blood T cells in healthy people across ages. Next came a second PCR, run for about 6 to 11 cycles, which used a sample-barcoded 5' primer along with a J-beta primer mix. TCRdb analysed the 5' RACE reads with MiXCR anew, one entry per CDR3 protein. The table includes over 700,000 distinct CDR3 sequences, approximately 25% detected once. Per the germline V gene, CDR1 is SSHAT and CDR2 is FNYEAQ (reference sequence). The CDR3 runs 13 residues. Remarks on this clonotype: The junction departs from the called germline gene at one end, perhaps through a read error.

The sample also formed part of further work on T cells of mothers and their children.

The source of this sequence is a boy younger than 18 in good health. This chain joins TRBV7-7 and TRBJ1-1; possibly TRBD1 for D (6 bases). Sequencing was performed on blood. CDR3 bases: TGTGCTAGCAGCCCTTCCCGGGACACTGAAGCTCTCTTT. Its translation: CASSPSRDTEALF.